The 10 T cell receptor beta chains below all came from one sample that was sequenced in a study of blood T cell repertoires in COVID-19. TCRdb's table, derived via immunoSEQ multiplex PCR, lists solely in-frame clones and lacks some. The table has 20,000 to 25,000 clones, approximately 80% seen once. Sequenced: peripheral blood. These TCRs come from a man between 65 and 85 years old with acute or convalescent COVID-19.

The V and J genes are TRBV2 and TRBJ1-1; 8 bases agree with TRBD1. Losses at the gene ends were 1 base for V and 6 bases for J; bases not matched to a gene: 4. CDR1 is SNHLY, CDR2 FYNNEI, per germline. This CDR3 region has 14 residues. CDR3 protein: CASSEDRGYAEAFF. The CDR3, as DNA: TGTGCCAGCAGTGAAGACAGGGGGTATGCTGAAGCTTTCTTT.

The chain joins TRBV7-9 to TRBJ2-1; 11 bases agree with TRBD2. CDR1 is SEHNR, CDR2 FQNEAQ, per germline (reference sequence). The V segment lost 3 bases and the J segment 4 bases; nucleotides outside the gene matches: 5. CDR3 length: 16 residues. The chain's CDR3 is CASSFRGLAAYNEQFF. Written as DNA, the CDR3 is TGTGCCAGCAGCTTCAGGGGACTAGCGGCTTACAATGAGCAGTTCTTC.

This clone was observed a single time. Other DNA sequences within the sample encode an identical CDR3. The chain combines TRBV5-4 with TRBJ2-7; 9 nucleotides agree with TRBD2. Germline-derived CDR1 and CDR2 are SGHNT and YYREEE (reference sequence). There are 15 residues in the CDR3. Trimming took 4 bases from V and 3 from J; bases not matched to a gene: 8. The chain's CDR3 is CASSMGRGGLYEQYF. In DNA form, the CDR3 reads TGTGCCAGCAGCATGGGGCGGGGGGGACTCTACGAGCAGTACTTC.

The chain couples TRBV7-2 to TRBJ1-4, with TRBD1 matching 9 bases. CDR1 SGHTA and CDR2 FQGNSA come from the germline V gene. There are 14 residues in the CDR3. V shed 5 bases, J shed 8 bases, and the junction held 6 bases outside the gene matches. CDR3 coding DNA: TGTGCCAGCAGCCCGGGACAGGGTAGGGAAAAACTGTTTTTT. This encodes CASSPGQGREKLFF.

The gene calls are TRBV5-1 and TRBJ1-2, with D perhaps matching TRBD1 (5 bases). The CDR3 length is 15 residues. Germline V CDR1 and CDR2: SGHRS, YFSETQ. Trimming took off 2 bases at V and 2 bases at J, with 13 bases between the two ends. This chain's CDR3 is CASSLQVGQNYGYTF. CDR3 nucleotides: TGCGCCAGCAGCTTACAGGTGGGTCAGAACTATGGCTACACCTTC.

The J gene is TRBJ2-2, the V gene TRBV7-9; 9 bases line up with TRBD1. The CDR3 spans 19 residues. Germline lookup yields CDR1 SEHNR and CDR2 FQNEAQ (reference sequence). V shed 1 base, J shed 4 bases, and the junction held 13 bases outside the gene matches. The CDR3 nucleotides read TGTGCCAGCAGCTTAGTAGATCGGGCGGGACAGGGCGTCACCGGGGAGCTGTTTTTT. Translation gives CASSLVDRAGQGVTGELFF.

This CDR3 is CASSLLTGNYGYTF. The DNA for the CDR3 is TGTGCCAGCAGTTTATTGACAGGGAACTATGGCTACACCTTC. V and J are TRBV28 and TRBJ1-2, with 7 bases aligning to TRBD1. V shed 1 base, J shed 2 bases, and the junction held 1 base outside the gene matches. Germline loops: CDR1 MDHEN, CDR2 SYDVKM. The CDR3 sequence is 14 residues long.

This chain uses TRBV11-2 with TRBJ2-7; 9 bases match TRBD1. This CDR3 comprises 16 residues. Germline CDR1 is SGHAT and CDR2 is FQNNGV. V shed 2 bases and J 2 bases; nucleotides not matched to a gene: 7. CDR3 amino acids: CASSLLGTGIPYEQYF. The CDR3, as DNA: TGTGCCAGCAGCTTATTAGGGACAGGGATACCCTACGAGCAGTACTTC.

The chain has TRBV29-1 and TRBJ2-5; D is perhaps TRBD2 (5 bases). The CDR3 runs 15 residues. Germline values: CDR1 SQVTM, CDR2 ANQGSEA. V was clipped by 0 bases and J by 1 base, with 12 bases between them. In DNA, the CDR3 is TGCAGCGTTGAAGACCCATCGGGGTTCCAAGAGACCCAGTACTTC. It yields the protein CSVEDPSGFQETQYF.

The V gene is TRBV15, the J gene TRBJ2-3; 7 nucleotides agree with TRBD2. Germline trimming cut 4 bases from V and 3 bases from J; bases unmatched to any gene: 7. Germline V gene lookup returns CDR1 LNHNV and CDR2 YYDKDF (reference sequence). The CDR3 has 15 amino acids. The CDR3 protein is CATSKREGGTDTQYF. CDR3 DNA sequence: TGTGCCACCAGCAAGAGGGAGGGCGGGACAGATACGCAGTATTTT. Drawing the rest from reference TRBV15 and TRBJ2-3, the complete variable domain is DAMVIQNPRYQVTQFGKPVTLSCSQTLNHNVMYWYQQKSSQAPKLLFHYYDKDFNNEADTPDNFQSRRPNTSFCFLDIRSPGLGDTAMYLCATSKREGGTDTQYFGPGTRLTVL.